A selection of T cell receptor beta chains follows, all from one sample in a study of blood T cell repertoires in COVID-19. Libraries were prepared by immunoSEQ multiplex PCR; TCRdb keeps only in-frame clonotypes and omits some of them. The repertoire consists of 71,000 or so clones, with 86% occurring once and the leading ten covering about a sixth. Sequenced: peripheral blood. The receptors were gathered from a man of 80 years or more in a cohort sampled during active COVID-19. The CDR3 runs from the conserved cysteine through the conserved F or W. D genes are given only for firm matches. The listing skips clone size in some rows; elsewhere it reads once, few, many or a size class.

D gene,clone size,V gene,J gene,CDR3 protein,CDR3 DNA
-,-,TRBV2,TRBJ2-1,CASSEFLYNEQFF,TGTGCCAGCAGTGAATTTCTCTACAATGAGCAGTTCTTC
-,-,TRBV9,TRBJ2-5,CASSVATRPETQYF,TGTGCCAGCAGCGTAGCTACCAGGCCAGAGACCCAGTACTTC
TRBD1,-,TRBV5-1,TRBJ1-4,CASSLAGSGGNEKLFF,TGCGCCAGCAGCTTGGCCGGGTCAGGGGGTAATGAAAAACTGTTTTTT
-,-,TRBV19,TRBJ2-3,CASSIEILGTDTQYF,TGTGCCAGTAGTATAGAGATACTAGGAACAGATACGCAGTATTTT
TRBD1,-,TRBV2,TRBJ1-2,CASSGGDYGYTF,TGTGCCAGTTCAGGGGGCGACTATGGCTACACCTTC
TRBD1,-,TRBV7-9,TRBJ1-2,CASSFTGGGGGYTF,TGTGCCAGCAGCTTTACAGGGGGCGGAGGAGGCTACACCTTC
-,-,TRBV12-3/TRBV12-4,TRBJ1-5,CASDIRYRQPQHF,TGTGCCAGTGACATTAGGTACCGGCAGCCCCAGCATTTT
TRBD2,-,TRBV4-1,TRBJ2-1,CASSQDGASGSREQFF,TGCGCCAGCAGCCAAGATGGGGCTAGCGGTTCGAGGGAGCAGTTCTTC
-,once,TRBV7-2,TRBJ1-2,CASSRRSGSYGYTF,TGTGCCAGCAGCCGGCGGTCCGGCAGCTATGGCTACACCTTC
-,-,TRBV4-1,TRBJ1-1,CASSQAGRAGRTEAFF,TGCGCCAGCAGCCAGGCCGGGCGGGCGGGGCGCACTGAAGCTTTCTTT
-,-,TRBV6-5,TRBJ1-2,CASSYSSGGYTF,TGTGCCAGCAGTTATTCCAGTGGTGGCTACACCTTC
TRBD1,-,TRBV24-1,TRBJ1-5,CATSVGTGGRDQPQHF,TGTGCCACCAGTGTTGGGACAGGGGGCAGGGATCAGCCCCAGCATTTT
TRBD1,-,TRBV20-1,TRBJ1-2,CSASAGTGYGYTF,TGCAGTGCTAGTGCCGGGACAGGATATGGCTACACCTTC
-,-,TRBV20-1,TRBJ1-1,CSASRGGTEAFF,TGCAGTGCTAGTAGGGGGGGGACTGAAGCTTTCTTT
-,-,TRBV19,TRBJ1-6,CASEGGRVNSPLHF,TGTGCCTCGGAAGGAGGCAGAGTTAATTCACCCCTCCACTTT
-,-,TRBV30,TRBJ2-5,CAWSSRGQETQYF,TGTGCCTGGAGTTCGAGGGGGCAAGAGACCCAGTACTTC
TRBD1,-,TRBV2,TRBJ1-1,CASSDRDRANTEAFF,TGTGCCAGCAGTGACCGGGACAGGGCTAACACTGAAGCTTTCTTT
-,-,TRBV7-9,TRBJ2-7,CASSFYRVGSYEQYF,TGTGCCAGCAGCTTCTACAGGGTTGGGTCCTACGAGCAGTACTTC
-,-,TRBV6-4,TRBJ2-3,CASSDSFRADTQYF,TGTGCCAGCAGTGACTCGTTTCGGGCAGATACGCAGTATTTT
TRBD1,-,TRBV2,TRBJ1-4,CASKFEQGGEKLFF,TGTGCCAGCAAGTTTGAACAGGGGGGCGAAAAACTGTTTTTT
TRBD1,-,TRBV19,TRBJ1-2,CASSIPGQGAIYGYTF,TGTGCCAGTAGTATTCCAGGACAGGGGGCGATCTATGGCTACACCTTC
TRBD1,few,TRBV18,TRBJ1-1,CASSPAGGTEAFF,TGTGCCAGCTCACCGGCAGGGGGCACTGAAGCTTTCTTT
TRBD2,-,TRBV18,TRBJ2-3,CASSPALAGGKTDTQYF,TGTGCCAGCTCACCCGCACTAGCGGGGGGGAAAACAGATACGCAGTATTTT
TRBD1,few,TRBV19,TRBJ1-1,CASSSYRQGPNTEAFF,TGTGCCAGTAGTTCTTATCGACAGGGCCCGAACACTGAAGCTTTCTTT
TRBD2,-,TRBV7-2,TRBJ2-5,CASSLALSGEETQYF,TGTGCCAGCAGCTTAGCGCTGAGCGGGGAAGAGACCCAGTACTTC
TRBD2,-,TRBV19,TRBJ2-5,CASSILAGAGRQETQYF,TGTGCCAGTAGTATACTAGCGGGGGCCGGGCGCCAAGAGACCCAGTACTTC
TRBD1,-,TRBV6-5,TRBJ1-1,CASSRQGAGTEAFF,TGTGCCAGCAGTCGACAGGGGGCAGGGACTGAAGCTTTCTTT
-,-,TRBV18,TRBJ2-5,CASSPRQDQQETQYF,TGTGCCAGCTCACCTCGACAGGACCAACAAGAGACCCAGTACTTC